This T cell receptor beta chain originates from a study of T cells in Graves' hyperthyroidism and ophthalmopathy. On the study more broadly: Blood was drawn when the patient was first diagnosed and still untreated.

Clinicians diagnosed patients from clinical symptoms, serum thyroxine and TRAb, thyroid ultrasound and orbital computed tomography. CDR3 size: 16 residues. The germline V and J ends were trimmed by 5 bases and 1 base, with 15 bases remaining between them. Germline V gene lookup returns CDR1 LGHNT and CDR2 FRNRAP. RNA transcripts were the template for amplifying TCR beta CDR3 regions. Initially, a first-round RT-PCR of the TCR CDR3 employed the HTBI primer set. TCRdb reprocessed the multiplex PCR reads via MiXCR and lists one record per CDR3 protein. Of approximately 620,000 distinct CDR3 sequences detected, around 14% appear once; the ten largest clones hold roughly 6.2%. This clonotype has ten or more counts.

The TCR originated in a woman in her twenties or thirties with Graves' hyperthyroidism that later progressed to Graves' ophthalmopathy. Sample: blood. J is TRBJ1-5 and V is TRBV12-5; weak D call: TRBD1 (6 bases). CDR3 loop: CASGIATGGSNQPQHF. The CDR3 bases are TGTGCTAGTGGTATCGCGACGGGGGGCAGCAATCAGCCCCAGCATTTT.